The 30 T cell receptor beta chains reported below all come from one sample, sequenced in a study of CD8+ T cells in alopecia areata (dated by TCRdb to 2017 to 2018). The time point label here, explained by the study, means: around 26 weeks on oral tofacitinib. This sample's treatment or condition label indicates: oral pan-JAK inhibitor, 5-10 mg twice daily. The method was the immunoSEQ multiplex PCR assay. RNA was extracted from all samples and reverse transcribed into cDNA, which served as template for TCR sequencing. TCRdb holds this immuneACCESS table with in-frame rearrangements only. Some clones are missing; in checked studies, unresolved V genes explain under half, and the rest has no known cause. This sample gives about 200,000 clones in total; roughly 50% of them show up just once. Approximately 5.1% of the sample comes from the top ten. This sample comprised CD4+ T cells sorted from blood, obtained at week 24, from a patient treated with tofacitinib. These receptors came from a human donor with alopecia areata.

The V gene is TRBV6-5, the J gene TRBJ1-1; TRBD1 is a possible D gene (5 bases). CDR3 size: 13 residues. V dropped 4 bases and J dropped 5 bases, with 11 bases sitting between them. CDR1 and CDR2 from the germline V gene are MNHEY and SVGAGI. The CDR3 region has the DNA TGTGCCAGCAGTTCCCACCAGGGTACTGAAGCTTTCTTT. Translating gives CASSSHQGTEAFF.

This clone was counted only a few times. In DNA form, the CDR3 reads TGTGCCAGCTACCGGTCCTATAATTCACCCCTCCACTTT. Translating it yields CASYRSYNSPLHF. V is TRBV6-5 and J is TRBJ1-6; D not resolved. Germline V gene data show CDR1 as MNHEY and CDR2 as SVGAGI. This CDR3 comprises 13 residues. V shed 8 bases and J shed 1 base, with 6 bases lying between them.

This sequence joins TRBV6-5 and TRBJ1-2; no clear D. This CDR3 comprises 12 residues. Germline V lookup: CDR1 MNHEY, CDR2 SVGAGI. The V end lost 6 bases, the J end lost 8 bases, and 13 bases lay between the germline ends. This CDR3 reads CASSQDWRGYTF. CDR3 coding DNA: TGTGCCAGCAGCCAGGACTGGCGGGGCTACACCTTC.

V usage is TRBV19 and J usage is TRBJ1-2; 8 bases align to TRBD1. Germline V gene lookup returns CDR1 LNHDA and CDR2 SQIVND (reference sequence). V dropped 5 bases and J dropped 6; count of bases not matched to a gene: 8. The CDR3 spans 14 residues. The CDR3 here is CASSPGQGVNGYTF. The CDR3 region has the DNA TGTGCCAGTAGTCCCGGACAGGGTGTAAATGGCTACACCTTC.

The chain is built from TRBV5-1 and TRBJ2-4, with TRBD2 matching 11 bases. V trimming: 0 bases; J trimming: 7 bases; junction bases outside the gene matches: 6. Germline V lookup: CDR1 SGHRS, CDR2 YFSETQ. This CDR3 is 16 amino acids long. The CDR3 DNA reads TGCGCCAGCAGCTTGGTGTTAGCGGGAGGGGAGAACATTCAGTACTTC. It yields the protein CASSLVLAGGENIQYF.

This clone was recorded a few times. The J gene is TRBJ1-1, the V gene TRBV7-2, with 10 bases aligning to TRBD1. The germline gives CDR1 SGHTA, CDR2 FQGNSA. J was trimmed by 4 bases and V by 8 bases; bases with no gene match: 7. The CDR3 has 14 amino acids. The CDR3 nucleotides read TGTGCCAGCTTGACAGGGGGCGAGGGCACTGAAGCTTTCTTT. Amino acid sequence: CASLTGGEGTEAFF.

This chain joins TRBV20-1 and TRBJ1-1; D is ambiguous. This CDR3 has 11 residues. Between the trimmed V and J ends, which lost 3 bases and 12 bases, there was a span of 14 bases. In germline, CDR1 is DFQATT, CDR2 SNEGSKA (reference sequence). In DNA, the CDR3 is TGCAGTGCTAGTTTGGGGAGTGGATCTTTCTTT. Translated: CSASLGSGSFF.

This chain joins TRBV29-1 and TRBJ1-2, with D perhaps TRBD1 (5 bases). Trimming took 5 bases from V and 8 from J, leaving 18 bases between them. There are 13 residues in the CDR3. CDR1 and CDR2 from the germline V gene are SQVTM and ANQGSEA. The CDR3 here is CSVSVEGLRGYTF. For the CDR3, the DNA is TGCAGCGTTTCGGTTGAGGGGTTAAGGGGCTACACCTTC.

The rearrangement joins TRBV13 to TRBJ2-7; D is uncertain. Germline-derived CDR1 and CDR2 are PRHDT and FYEKMQ (reference sequence). Trimming stripped 5 bases from V and 2 bases from J, with 13 bases between. This CDR3 has 14 residues. This chain's CDR3 is CASSPAAGAYEQYF. Written as DNA, the CDR3 is TGTGCCAGCAGCCCCGCGGCAGGAGCCTACGAGCAGTACTTC.

This chain joins TRBV9 and TRBJ2-1; possible D gene TRBD2, 6 bases. The V gene's germline CDR1 is SGDLS and CDR2 YYNGEE. Trimming stripped 2 bases from V and 6 bases from J, with 9 bases between. The CDR3 is made up of 13 amino acids. CDR3 nucleotides: TGTGCCAGCAGCGTCGGGACTGGCAATGAGCAGTTCTTC. This encodes CASSVGTGNEQFF.

This clone was counted between two and nine times. This chain uses TRBV5-1 with TRBJ2-5; no clear D. The germline V and J ends were trimmed by 5 bases and 2 bases, with 7 bases remaining between them. The CDR3 has 12 residues. Germline CDR1 reads SGHRS; CDR2 reads YFSETQ. CDR3 residues: CASRVEQETQYF. The CDR3 DNA follows: TGCGCCAGCAGGGTAGAGCAAGAGACCCAGTACTTC.

Remarks on this clone: Other DNA sequences in this specimen translate into the identical CDR3. The V and J genes are TRBV29-1 and TRBJ2-2; 9 positions agree with TRBD1. CDR1 and CDR2 from the germline V gene are SQVTM and ANQGSEA. The J segment lost 2 bases and the V segment lost 6 bases, leaving 4 bases of the junction unmatched. The CDR3 length is 14 residues. The CDR3 protein is CSVRTGANTGELFF. CDR3 bases: TGCAGCGTCAGGACAGGGGCTAACACCGGGGAGCTGTTTTTT.

The chain is built from TRBV5-6 and TRBJ1-5, with D hard to call. Germline V gene lookup returns CDR1 SGHDT and CDR2 YYEEEE. V shed 2 bases and J shed 0 bases, with 6 bases lying between them. This CDR3 comprises 14 residues. The CDR3 region is CASSFGHSNQPQHF. As DNA, the CDR3 is TGTGCCAGCAGCTTTGGCCATAGCAATCAGCCCCAGCATTTT.

The sample holds a few counts of this clone. The chain recombines TRBV5-4 with TRBJ2-5, with 7 bases matching TRBD1. The germline V gene encodes CDR1 SGHNT and CDR2 YYREEE (reference sequence). V lost 2 bases to trimming and J lost 1 base; unmatched junction nucleotides: 5. The CDR3 covers 15 residues. The CDR3 region is CASSLSGTAQETQYF. The CDR3 DNA reads as TGTGCCAGCAGCTTATCCGGGACAGCCCAAGAGACCCAGTACTTC.

This clone was seen many times. In nucleotides, the CDR3 is TGTGCCAGCAGCGTAGTGGGGAGTGGAGAGACCCAGTACTTC. Its translation: CASSVVGSGETQYF. This chain connects TRBV9 to TRBJ2-5; the D gene is possibly TRBD2 (5 bases). Germline values: CDR1 SGDLS, CDR2 YYNGEE. V gave up 0 bases and J gave up 4 bases, with 10 bases separating them. CDR3 size: 14 residues.

This clone was counted between two and nine times. The J gene is TRBJ2-7, the V gene TRBV6-5; D not certain. The CDR3 has 13 residues. Trimming pared 4 bases from V and 2 bases from J, leaving 9 bases between. Germline V gene data show CDR1 as MNHEY and CDR2 as SVGAGI. CDR3 DNA: TGTGCCAGCAGTTTTCCGGGTACCTACGAGCAGTACTTC. Its protein is CASSFPGTYEQYF.

V gene TRBV5-1 combines with J gene TRBJ2-7; 9 bases align to TRBD2. CDR3 length: 15 amino acids. Germline loops: CDR1 SGHRS, CDR2 YFSETQ. V gave up 4 bases and J gave up 0 bases; unmatched junction bases: 5. CDR3 sequence (DNA): TGCGCCAGCAGCCCGGGACTAGCACTCTCCTACGAGCAGTACTTC. This gives the protein CASSPGLALSYEQYF.

This clone occurred once. The chain has TRBV5-1 and TRBJ1-1; D is unresolved. There are 13 residues in the CDR3. The germline V gene encodes CDR1 SGHRS and CDR2 YFSETQ. Between the trimmed V and J ends, which lost 1 base and 4 bases, there was a span of 8 bases. CDR3 loop: CASSLLSSTEAFF. CDR3 in DNA: TGCGCCAGCAGCTTGTTAAGCAGCACTGAAGCTTTCTTT.

Points on this clone: The identical CDR3 is also encoded by other nucleotide sequences in the sample. The chain employs TRBV28 and TRBJ2-7; a weak D match, TRBD2 (6 bases). This CDR3 contains 14 residues. V was cut by 3 bases and J by 1 base, with 10 bases left in between. Per the germline V gene, CDR1 is MDHEN and CDR2 is SYDVKM. The CDR3 region has the DNA TGTGCCAGCAGTTTGGGGAGGACTTCCTACGAGCAGTACTTC. As protein: CASSLGRTSYEQYF.

This rearrangement joins TRBV30 to TRBJ1-2; D is unclear. V lost 0 bases, J lost 8 bases, and 13 bases lay in between. Germline V gene data show CDR1 as GTSNPN and CDR2 as SVGIG (reference sequence). This CDR3 has 13 amino acids. In nucleotides, the CDR3 is TGTGCCTGGAGTGTAAGCCAGGCGGAAGGCTACACCTTC. Protein product: CAWSVSQAEGYTF. The entire variable domain, with the rest obtained from reference TRBV30 and TRBJ1-2, is as follows: SQTIHQWPATLVQPVGSPLSLECTVEGTSNPNLYWYRQAAGRGLQLLFYSVGIGQISSEVPQNLSASRPQDRQFILSSKKLLLSDSGFYLCAWSVSQAEGYTFGSGTRLTVV.

J is TRBJ2-5 and V is TRBV7-9, with 12 bases that match TRBD1. The closer fit of TRBJ2-7 to the DNA end suggests the J call may be wrong. The CDR3 runs to 16 residues. Germline CDR1 reads SEHNR; CDR2 reads FQNEAQ (reference sequence). The CDR3 region has the DNA TGTGCCAGCAGCGGGAGGGACAGGGGGCTTACCTACGAGCAGTACTTC. Translating gives CASSGRDRGLTYEQYF.

This clone occurred a few times. The chain uses TRBV10-3 and TRBJ2-1; TRBD1 agrees at 11 bases. The CDR3 spans 13 residues. CDR1 and CDR2 from the germline V gene are ENHRY and SYGVKD. Losses at the gene ends were 6 bases for V and 7 bases for J; bases not matched to a gene: 2. This CDR3 is CAIRGQGGNEQFF. CDR3 nucleotide sequence: TGTGCCATCAGGGGACAGGGGGGGAATGAGCAGTTCTTC.

The table lists this clone with a count of one. The rearrangement links TRBV27 to TRBJ2-1; 12 bases agree with TRBD1. V lost 6 bases to trimming and J lost 11 bases; unmatched junction nucleotides: 8. The CDR3 is 14 amino acids. CDR1 and CDR2 from the germline V gene are MNHEY and SMNVEV (reference sequence). The CDR3 is CASSSGQGAKKQFF. CDR3 DNA sequence: TGTGCCAGCAGCTCGGGACAGGGGGCGAAGAAGCAGTTCTTC.

Written as DNA, the CDR3 is TGTGCCAGCTCACCACCGGAGGACGCAGATACGCAGTATTTT. Translated: CASSPPEDADTQYF. The chain uses TRBV18 and TRBJ2-3, with D possibly being TRBD2 (5 bases). The germline V gene has CDR1 KGHSH and CDR2 LQKENI. The CDR3 spans 14 residues. The germline V and J ends were trimmed by 0 bases and 4 bases, with 8 bases remaining between them.

V is TRBV7-2 and J is TRBJ1-2; 7 bases agree with TRBD1. The CDR3 is made up of 14 amino acids. The germline V gene encodes CDR1 SGHTA and CDR2 FQGNSA. V gave up 5 bases and J gave up 5 bases; unmatched junction bases: 8. Written as DNA, the CDR3 is TGTGCCAGCAGCAGACCTCAGGGGGAGTATGGCTACACCTTC. This sequence encodes CASSRPQGEYGYTF.

The rearrangement links TRBV5-4 to TRBJ2-6; D uncertain. The CDR3 sequence is 13 residues long. The V end was cut by 0 bases, the J end by 13 bases, with 11 bases between. CDR1 is SGHNT and CDR2 is YYREEE in the germline V gene (reference sequence). The CDR3: CASSLGQDPVLTF. Here the CDR3 DNA reads TGTGCCAGCAGCTTGGGGCAGGACCCAGTCCTGACTTTC.

The chain couples TRBV7-2 to TRBJ2-7; D is unclear. This CDR3 spans 13 amino acids. The germline CDR1 and CDR2 sequences are SGHTA and FQGNSA. V lost 1 base to trimming and J lost 1 base, with 5 bases between them. CDR3 nucleotide sequence: TGTGCCAGCAGCTTAGATGGGTCCTACGAGCAGTACTTC. It is translated as CASSLDGSYEQYF.

The rearrangement uses TRBV10-3 and TRBJ1-6; D unclear. CDR1 and CDR2 from the germline V gene are ENHRY and SYGVKD. Deletions cut 4 bases from V and 7 bases from J, with 11 bases between. The CDR3 loop spans 14 amino acids. The DNA of the CDR3 is TGTGCCATCAGTGGGACGGTGATGAATTCACCCCTCCACTTT. Protein sequence: CAISGTVMNSPLHF.

This chain links TRBV9 with TRBJ2-5, with D perhaps assigned TRBD1 or TRBD2 (5 bases each). V dropped 0 bases and J dropped 1 base, with 10 bases sitting between them. The germline V gene encodes CDR1 SGDLS and CDR2 YYNGEE. This CDR3 is built from 15 residues. The CDR3 here is CASSVAGTLQETQYF. The DNA for the CDR3 is TGTGCCAGCAGCGTAGCTGGGACGCTCCAAGAGACCCAGTACTTC.

The chain combines TRBV9 with TRBJ2-4; TRBD2 agrees at 10 bases. V lost 3 bases, J lost 7 bases, and 7 bases stayed unmatched. The germline V gene has CDR1 SGDLS and CDR2 YYNGEE. The CDR3 contains 15 residues. The CDR3 bases are TGTGCCAGCAGCGGCCAGCGGGGGGGTTCGAACATTCAGTACTTC. Residues: CASSGQRGGSNIQYF.